The count of the clone carrying this T cell receptor (beta chain) is one. The antigen remains unidentified. CDR3 length: 15 residues. V lost 2 bases and J 4 bases, leaving 13 bases between the germline ends. CDR1 is SEHNR, CDR2 FQNEAQ, per germline (reference sequence). This record comes from a study of T cells after yellow fever vaccination. Making TCR cDNA involved 5'RACE template switching, which added UMIs and a universal primer site. TCRdb recomputed calls from the 5' RACE reads with MiXCR, one row per CDR3 protein. Found here are some 560,000 distinct CDR3 sequences, 15% to 20% of them singletons; the top ten hold 13% to 15%. Study-wide points: Relatively few clonotypes were ones that appeared in both CD4 and CD8 compartments. Contamination by abundant bulk-population clonotypes could be present in FACS-sorted repertoires. Post-booster repertoires contained most primary-vaccination clones again (about 96% CD4, roughly 91% CD8).

The TCR originated in a man in his thirties or forties who received the YFV17D yellow fever vaccine. This rearrangement joins TRBV7-9 to TRBJ2-3; perhaps TRBD2 as D (6 bases). The specimen was PBMCs, collected 15 days after the yellow fever booster vaccination. CDR3 nucleotide sequence: TGTGCCAGCAGCTTATACGGCGGGGCGGCAGATACGCAGTATTTT. Translating gives CASSLYGGAADTQYF.